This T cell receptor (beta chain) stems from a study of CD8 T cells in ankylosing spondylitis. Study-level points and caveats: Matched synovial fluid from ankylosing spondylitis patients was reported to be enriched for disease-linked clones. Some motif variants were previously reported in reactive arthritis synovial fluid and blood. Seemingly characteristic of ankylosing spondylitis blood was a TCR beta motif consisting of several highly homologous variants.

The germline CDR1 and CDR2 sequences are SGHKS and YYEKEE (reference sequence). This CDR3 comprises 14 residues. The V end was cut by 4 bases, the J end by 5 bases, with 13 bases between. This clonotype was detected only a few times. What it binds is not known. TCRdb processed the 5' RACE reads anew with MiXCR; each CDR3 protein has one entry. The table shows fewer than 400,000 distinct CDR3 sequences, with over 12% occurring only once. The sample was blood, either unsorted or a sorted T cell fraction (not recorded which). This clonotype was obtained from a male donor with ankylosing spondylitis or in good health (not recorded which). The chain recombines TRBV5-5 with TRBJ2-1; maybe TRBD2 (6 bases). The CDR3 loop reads CASSDRDFNNEQFF. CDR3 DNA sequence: TGTGCCAGCAGCGATCGGGACTTCAACAATGAGCAGTTCTTC.